This T cell receptor (beta chain) appears in the sequencing data of a study of monozygotic twins with inflammatory bowel disease. Findings and caveats of the study: Patients with IBD had less TCRbeta diversity (inverse Simpson) than their healthy co-twins. Discordant twins showed the same repertoire similarity as concordant twins, possibly from limited power.

The CDR3 has 14 residues. CDR1 is MDHEN and CDR2 is SYDVKM in the germline V gene. Reanalyzing the 5' RACE reads, TCRdb keeps one entry per CDR3 protein, without DNA. The sample has about 41,000 distinct CDR3 sequences. A note on this clonotype: What it recognizes is unknown.

The origin of this receptor is a human donor with ulcerative colitis or Crohn's disease, or a healthy co-twin of an affected twin (not recorded which). The sequenced sample was blood. This chain links TRBV28 with TRBJ1-1; TCRdb's D gene call, TRBD1, goes unchecked for lack of DNA. This CDR3 reads CASIRGQPNTEAFF.